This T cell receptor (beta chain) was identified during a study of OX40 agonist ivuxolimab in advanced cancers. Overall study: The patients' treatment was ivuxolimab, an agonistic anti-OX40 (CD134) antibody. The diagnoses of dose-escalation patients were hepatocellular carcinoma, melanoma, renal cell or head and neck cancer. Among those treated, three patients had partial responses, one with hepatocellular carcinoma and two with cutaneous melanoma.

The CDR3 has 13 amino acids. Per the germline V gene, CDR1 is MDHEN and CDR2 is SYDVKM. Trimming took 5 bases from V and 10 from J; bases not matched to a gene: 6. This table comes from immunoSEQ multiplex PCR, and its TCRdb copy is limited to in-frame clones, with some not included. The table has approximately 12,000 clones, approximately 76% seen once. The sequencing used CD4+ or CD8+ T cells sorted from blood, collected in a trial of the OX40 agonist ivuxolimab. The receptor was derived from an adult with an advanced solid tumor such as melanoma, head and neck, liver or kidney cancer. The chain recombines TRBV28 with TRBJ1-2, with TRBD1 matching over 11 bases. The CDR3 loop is CASSQPGQGDYTF. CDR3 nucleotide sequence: TGTGCCAGCAGTCAACCGGGACAGGGGGACTACACCTTC.